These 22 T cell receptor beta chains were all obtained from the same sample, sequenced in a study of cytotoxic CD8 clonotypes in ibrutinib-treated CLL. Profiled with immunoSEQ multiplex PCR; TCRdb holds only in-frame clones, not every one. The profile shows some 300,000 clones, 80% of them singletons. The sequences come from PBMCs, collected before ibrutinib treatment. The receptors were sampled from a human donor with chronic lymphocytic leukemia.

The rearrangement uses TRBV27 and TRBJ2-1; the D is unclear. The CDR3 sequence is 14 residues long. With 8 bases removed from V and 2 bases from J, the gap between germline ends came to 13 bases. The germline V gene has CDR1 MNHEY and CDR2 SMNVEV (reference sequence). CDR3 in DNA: TGTGCCAGCTCCCCCTCATTAACCTACAATGAGCAGTTCTTC. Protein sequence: CASSPSLTYNEQFF.

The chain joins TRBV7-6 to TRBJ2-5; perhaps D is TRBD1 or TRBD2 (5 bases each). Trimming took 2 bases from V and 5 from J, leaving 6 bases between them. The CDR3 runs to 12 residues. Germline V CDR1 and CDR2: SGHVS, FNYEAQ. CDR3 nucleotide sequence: TGTGCCAGCAGCTTATGGGGGGAGACCCAGTACTTC. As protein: CASSLWGETQYF. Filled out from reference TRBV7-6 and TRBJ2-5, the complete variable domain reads GAGVSQSPRYKVTKRGQDVALRCDPISGHVSLYWYRQALGQGPEFLTYFNYEAQQDKSGLPNDRFSAERPEGSISTLTIQRTEQRDSAMYRCASSLWGETQYFGPGTRLLVL.

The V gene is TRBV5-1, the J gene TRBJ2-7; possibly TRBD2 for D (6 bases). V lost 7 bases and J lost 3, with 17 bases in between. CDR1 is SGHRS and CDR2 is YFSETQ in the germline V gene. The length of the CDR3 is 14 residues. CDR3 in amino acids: CASGNPGLHYEQYF. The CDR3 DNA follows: TGCGCCAGCGGGAATCCGGGACTCCACTACGAGCAGTACTTC.

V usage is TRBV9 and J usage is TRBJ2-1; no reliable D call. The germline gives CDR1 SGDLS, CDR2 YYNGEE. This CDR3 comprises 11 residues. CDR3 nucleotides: TGTGCTACGGGTAGTCTGAACGAGCAGTTCTTC. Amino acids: CATGSLNEQFF. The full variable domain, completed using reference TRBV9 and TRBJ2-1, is DSGVTQTPKHLITATGQRVTLRCSPRSGDLSVYWYQQSLDQGLQFLIQYYNGEERAKGNILERFSAQQFPDLHSELNLSSLELGDSALYFCATGSLNEQFFGPGTRLTVL.

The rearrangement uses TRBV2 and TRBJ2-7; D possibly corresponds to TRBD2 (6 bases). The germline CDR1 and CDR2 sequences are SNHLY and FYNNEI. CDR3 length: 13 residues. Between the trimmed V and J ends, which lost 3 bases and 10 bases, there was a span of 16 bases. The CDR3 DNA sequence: TGTGCCAGCAGTGAGAGGGTCTTCGGGAGACAGTACTTC. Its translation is CASSERVFGRQYF.

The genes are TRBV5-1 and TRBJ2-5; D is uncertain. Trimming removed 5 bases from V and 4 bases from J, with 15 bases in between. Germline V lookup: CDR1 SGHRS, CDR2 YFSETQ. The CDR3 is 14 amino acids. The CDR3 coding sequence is TGCGCCAGCAGGTTGAATGGAATGGCAGAGACCCAGTACTTC. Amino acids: CASRLNGMAETQYF.

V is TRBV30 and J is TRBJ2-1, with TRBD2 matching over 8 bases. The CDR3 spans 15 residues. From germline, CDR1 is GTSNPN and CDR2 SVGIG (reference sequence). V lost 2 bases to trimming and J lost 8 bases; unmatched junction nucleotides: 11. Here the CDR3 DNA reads TGTGCCTGGAGTTATGGAGCGGGAGAGCATTATGAGCAGTTCTTC. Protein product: CAWSYGAGEHYEQFF.

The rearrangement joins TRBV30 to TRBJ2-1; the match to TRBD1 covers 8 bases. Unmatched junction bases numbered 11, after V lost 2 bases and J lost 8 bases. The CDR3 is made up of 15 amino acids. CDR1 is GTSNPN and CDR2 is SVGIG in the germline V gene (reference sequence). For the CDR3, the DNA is TGTGCCTGGAGTAGCAGGGGCAGGGGGCGCGATGAGCAGTTCTTC. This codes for CAWSSRGRGRDEQFF.

The CDR3 sequence is CASSAQGPSSYEQYF. The CDR3 DNA reads TGTGCCAGCAGCGCCCAGGGACCAAGCTCCTACGAGCAGTACTTC. V is TRBV9 and J is TRBJ2-7, with D possibly being TRBD1 or TRBD2 (5 bases each). The CDR3 spans 15 residues. Trimming pared 3 bases from V and 0 bases from J, leaving 13 bases between. The germline V gene encodes CDR1 SGDLS and CDR2 YYNGEE.

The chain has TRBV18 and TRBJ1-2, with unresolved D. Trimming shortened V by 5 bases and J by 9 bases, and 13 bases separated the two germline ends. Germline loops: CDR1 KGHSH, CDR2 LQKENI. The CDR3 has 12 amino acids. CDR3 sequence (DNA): TGTGCCAGCTCATCTAGCGAGTACCGCTACACCTTC. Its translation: CASSSSEYRYTF.

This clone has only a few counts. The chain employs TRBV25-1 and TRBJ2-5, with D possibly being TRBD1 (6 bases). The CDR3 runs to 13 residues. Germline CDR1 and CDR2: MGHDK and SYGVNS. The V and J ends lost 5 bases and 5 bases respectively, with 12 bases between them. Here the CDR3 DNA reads TGTGCCAGCAGTCCAGGGGTCCGGGAGACCCAGTACTTC. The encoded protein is CASSPGVRETQYF.

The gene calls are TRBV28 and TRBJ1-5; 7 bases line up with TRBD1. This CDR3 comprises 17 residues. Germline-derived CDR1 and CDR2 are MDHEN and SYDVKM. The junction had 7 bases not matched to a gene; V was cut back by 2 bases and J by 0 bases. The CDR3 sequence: CASSLPGQAYSNQPQHF. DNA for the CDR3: TGTGCCAGCAGTTTACCTGGACAGGCCTATAGCAATCAGCCCCAGCATTTT.

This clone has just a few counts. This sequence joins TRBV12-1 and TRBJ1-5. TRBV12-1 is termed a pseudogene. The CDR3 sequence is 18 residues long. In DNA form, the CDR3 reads TGTGCCAGCAGCTTCCCGATCCCCCGGGACGAAAACAATCAGCCCCAGCATTTT. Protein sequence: CASSFPIPRDENNQPQHF.

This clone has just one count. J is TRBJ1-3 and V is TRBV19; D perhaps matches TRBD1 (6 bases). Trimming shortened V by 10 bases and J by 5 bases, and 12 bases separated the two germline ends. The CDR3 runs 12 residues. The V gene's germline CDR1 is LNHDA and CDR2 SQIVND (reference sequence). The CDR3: CATRGQRNTIYF. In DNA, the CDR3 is TGTGCCACCCGTGGACAGAGAAACACCATATATTTT.

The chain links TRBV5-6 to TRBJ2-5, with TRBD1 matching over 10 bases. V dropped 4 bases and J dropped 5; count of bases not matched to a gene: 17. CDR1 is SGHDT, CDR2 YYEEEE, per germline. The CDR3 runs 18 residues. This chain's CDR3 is CASSGRDRGPRFGETQYF. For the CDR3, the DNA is TGTGCCAGCAGCGGCCGGGACAGGGGTCCAAGGTTTGGGGAGACCCAGTACTTC.

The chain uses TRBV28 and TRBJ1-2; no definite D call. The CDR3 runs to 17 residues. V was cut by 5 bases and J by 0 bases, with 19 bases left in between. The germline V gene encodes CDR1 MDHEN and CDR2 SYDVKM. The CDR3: CASSPELGRETNYGYTF. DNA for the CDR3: TGTGCCAGCAGTCCAGAGCTGGGGAGAGAAACTAACTATGGCTACACCTTC.

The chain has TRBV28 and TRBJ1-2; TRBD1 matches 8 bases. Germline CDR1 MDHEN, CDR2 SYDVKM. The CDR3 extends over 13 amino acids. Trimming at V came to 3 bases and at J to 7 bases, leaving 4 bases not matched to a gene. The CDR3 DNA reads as TGTGCCAGCAGTTTGACAGGGGACCCTGGCTACACCTTC. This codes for CASSLTGDPGYTF.

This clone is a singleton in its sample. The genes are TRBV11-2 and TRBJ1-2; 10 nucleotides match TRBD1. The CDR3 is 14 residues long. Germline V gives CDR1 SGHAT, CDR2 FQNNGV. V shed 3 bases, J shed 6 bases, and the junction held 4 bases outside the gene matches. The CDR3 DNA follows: TGTGCCAGCAGCTTGACAGGGGGCGGGAATGGCTACACCTTC. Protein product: CASSLTGGGNGYTF.

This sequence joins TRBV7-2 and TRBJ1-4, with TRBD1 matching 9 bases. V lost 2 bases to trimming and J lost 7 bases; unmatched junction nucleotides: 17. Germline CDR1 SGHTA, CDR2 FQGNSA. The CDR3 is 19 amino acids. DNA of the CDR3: TGTGCCAGCAGCTTAAGTTTTGGGACAGGGTCTACTATGGGTGAAAAACTGTTTTTT. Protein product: CASSLSFGTGSTMGEKLFF.

Written as DNA, the CDR3 is TGTGCCAGCAGCTCCGGTAGGGACACTGAAGCTTTCTTT. It is translated as CASSSGRDTEAFF. The chain carries TRBV7-3 and TRBJ1-1; D is unclear. V was clipped by 4 bases and J by 3 bases, with 9 bases between them. The CDR3 sequence is 13 residues long. CDR1 is SGHTA, CDR2 FQGTGA, per germline. Looking up the rest from reference TRBV7-3 and TRBJ1-1 gives the full variable domain: GAGVSQTPSNKVTEKGKYVELRCDPISGHTALYWYRQSLGQGPEFLIYFQGTGAADDSGLPNDRFFAVRPEGSVSTLKIQRTERGDSAVYLCASSSGRDTEAFFGQGTRLTVV.

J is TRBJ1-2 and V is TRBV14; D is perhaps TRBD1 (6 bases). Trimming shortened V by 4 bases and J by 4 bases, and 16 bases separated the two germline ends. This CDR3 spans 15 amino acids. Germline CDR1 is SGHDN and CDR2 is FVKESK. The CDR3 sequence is CASSLRWDTPYGYTF. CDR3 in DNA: TGTGCCAGCAGCCTAAGATGGGACACTCCCTATGGCTACACCTTC. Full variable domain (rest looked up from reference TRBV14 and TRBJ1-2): EAGVTQFPSHSVIEKGQTVTLRCDPISGHDNLYWYRRVMGKEIKFLLHFVKESKQDESGMPNNRFLAERTGGTYSTLKVQPAELEDSGVYFCASSLRWDTPYGYTFGSGTRLTVV.

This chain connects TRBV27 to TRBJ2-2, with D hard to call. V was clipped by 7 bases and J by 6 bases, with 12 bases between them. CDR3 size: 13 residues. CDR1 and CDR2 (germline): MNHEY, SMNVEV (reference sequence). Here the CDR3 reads CASTFGLAGELFF. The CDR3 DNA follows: TGTGCCAGCACCTTCGGGCTCGCCGGGGAGCTGTTTTTT.